These 19 T cell receptor beta chains came from one sample sequenced in a study of a mutant IDH1 vaccine in newly diagnosed glioma. Time point reported: week 47, end of study. Topical imiquimod was applied with each vaccine dose, which held 300 ug of mutant IDH1 20-mer peptide. The data were produced by immunoSEQ multiplex PCR, yet TCRdb's version contains in-frame clones alone and is incomplete. The table includes 50,000 to 65,000 clones, 83% detected once. Their antigens are not known. The sequences come from PBMCs, collected from a glioma patient whose treatment included an IDH1 peptide vaccine. These receptors were taken from a woman in her 50s with glioma.

This clone was detected only a few times. The chain links TRBV10-3 to TRBJ2-7; 7 bases match TRBD1. The V and J ends lost 8 bases and 0 bases, in that order; junction bases with no gene match: 1. Germline V CDR1 and CDR2: ENHRY, SYGVKD. There are 12 residues in the CDR3. The CDR3 region is CAIRDSSYEQYF. CDR3 sequence (DNA): TGTGCCATCCGGGACAGCTCCTACGAGCAGTACTTC.

The chain uses TRBV5-6 and TRBJ2-5, with D perhaps matching TRBD2 (7 bases). With 2 bases removed from V and 1 base from J, the gap between germline ends came to 12 bases. Germline CDR1 is SGHDT and CDR2 is YYEEEE. The length of the CDR3 is 15 residues. The CDR3 protein is CASSFWGGAQETQYF. The CDR3 DNA follows: TGTGCCAGCAGCTTTTGGGGGGGGGCCCAAGAGACCCAGTACTTC.

The rearrangement joins TRBV9 to TRBJ1-2, with 7 bases aligning to TRBD1. V lost 3 bases, J lost 7 bases, and 12 bases stayed unmatched. CDR3 length: 15 residues. Germline V CDR1 and CDR2: SGDLS, YYNGEE. The CDR3 is CASSGKQGTKGGYTF. The CDR3 DNA is TGTGCCAGCAGCGGCAAACAGGGGACAAAGGGTGGCTACACCTTC.

This chain connects TRBV5-1 to TRBJ2-3; 10 positions match TRBD2. Trimming cost V 0 bases and J 0 bases; bases outside gene matches: 4. Germline CDR1 is SGHRS and CDR2 is YFSETQ. The length of the CDR3 is 17 residues. The chain's CDR3 is CASSLGLAGASTDTQYF. The CDR3 region has the DNA TGCGCCAGCAGCTTGGGTCTAGCGGGGGCGAGCACAGATACGCAGTATTTT. The whole variable domain, remainder taken from reference TRBV5-1 and TRBJ2-3, is KAGVTQTPRYLIKTRGQQVTLSCSPISGHRSVSWYQQTPGQGLQFLFEYFSETQRNKGNFPGRFSGRQFSNSRSEMNVSTLELGDSALYLCASSLGLAGASTDTQYFGPGTRLTVL.

V is TRBV30 and J is TRBJ1-1; 7 nucleotides align to TRBD1. Germline lookup yields CDR1 GTSNPN and CDR2 SVGIG (reference sequence). V trimming: 2 bases; J trimming: 12 bases; junction bases outside the gene matches: 9. The CDR3 loop spans 12 amino acids. CDR3 nucleotides: TGTGCCTGGAGTACACCACTACAGGGGACTTTCTTT. Its translation is CAWSTPLQGTFF.

This chain connects TRBV28 to TRBJ2-3, with 15 bases fitting TRBD2. This CDR3 has 16 amino acids. Germline CDR1 is MDHEN and CDR2 is SYDVKM. The V segment lost 2 bases and the J segment 9 bases; nucleotides outside the gene matches: 6. In DNA, the CDR3 is TGTGCCAGCAGTTTAAGGACTAGCGGGGGGGGAGAGACGCAGTATTTT. Its protein product is CASSLRTSGGGETQYF.

The chain has TRBV5-1 and TRBJ2-5; D may correspond to TRBD1 or TRBD2 (6 bases each). This CDR3 has 15 residues. Trimming left V 4 bases short and J 4 bases short, with 17 bases between. Germline V lookup: CDR1 SGHRS, CDR2 YFSETQ. The CDR3 here is CASSMGAGSLETQYF. CDR3 in DNA: TGCGCCAGCAGCATGGGGGCGGGGTCCCTAGAGACCCAGTACTTC.

The chain recombines TRBV29-1 with TRBJ2-1; TRBD2 agrees at 7 bases. Germline V gene lookup returns CDR1 SQVTM and CDR2 ANQGSEA. The CDR3 sequence is 13 residues long. The V gene end was trimmed by 7 bases and the J gene end by 5 bases; junction bases not matched to a gene: 8. CDR3 nucleotides: TGCAGCGCCCTGCGGGGGAACAACAATGAGCAGTTCTTC. It specifies CSALRGNNNEQFF.

The rearrangement uses TRBV4-3 and TRBJ1-1; D is possibly TRBD1 (6 bases). Trimming took off 4 bases at V and 3 bases at J, with 15 bases between the two ends. Germline CDR1 LGHNA, CDR2 YSLEER. This CDR3 is 15 amino acids long. The CDR3 DNA is TGCGCCAGCAGCCGGACTTCCTCAGGGGACACTGAAGCTTTCTTT. Translation gives CASSRTSSGDTEAFF.

This chain connects TRBV27 to TRBJ1-1; weak D call: TRBD1 (6 bases). CDR1 is MNHEY, CDR2 SMNVEV, per germline (reference sequence). V shed 3 bases and J shed 4 bases, with 9 bases lying between them. CDR3 length: 13 residues. The CDR3 DNA reads TGTGCCAGCAGTTTGGGGGCGGGCACTGAAGCTTTCTTT. The encoded protein is CASSLGAGTEAFF.

V is TRBV9 and J is TRBJ1-3; no firm D call. Per germline, CDR1 SGDLS and CDR2 YYNGEE. The CDR3 extends over 14 amino acids. V was pared by 0 bases and J by 2 bases, with 6 bases between. CDR3 nucleotides: TGTGCCAGCAGCGTAGGGCATACTGGAAACACCATATATTTT. Its protein product is CASSVGHTGNTIYF.

The chain uses TRBV27 and TRBJ1-4; D ambiguous. The germline CDR1 and CDR2 sequences are MNHEY and SMNVEV (reference sequence). This CDR3 is 14 amino acids long. Deletions cut 2 bases from V and 6 bases from J, with 10 bases between. The CDR3 DNA sequence: TGTGCCAGCAGTTTAGGTGGCGTTCATGAAAAACTGTTTTTT. Protein: CASSLGGVHEKLFF.

The chain's CDR3 is CAWRQGLSTEAFF. The CDR3 DNA reads as TGTGCCTGGAGGCAGGGGCTTTCCACTGAAGCTTTCTTT. The chain links TRBV30 to TRBJ1-1; D is possibly TRBD1 (6 bases). Trimming took off 3 bases at V and 4 bases at J, with 12 bases between the two ends. Germline-derived CDR1 and CDR2 are GTSNPN and SVGIG (reference sequence). This CDR3 has 13 amino acids.

J is TRBJ1-4 and V is TRBV11-2; D might be TRBD1 (5 bases). CDR3 length: 17 residues. Germline assignment: CDR1 SGHAT and CDR2 FQNNGV. Trimming removed 3 bases at V and 1 base at J, with 15 bases between. This chain's CDR3 is CASSLNVRGRTNEKLFF. For the CDR3, the DNA is TGTGCCAGCAGCTTGAATGTCCGGGGGAGAACTAATGAAAAACTGTTTTTT. The full variable domain, its missing parts supplied by reference TRBV11-2 and TRBJ1-4, is EAGVAQSPRYKIIEKRQSVAFWCNPISGHATLYWYQQILGQGPKLLIQFQNNGVVDDSQLPKDRFSAERLKGVDSTLKIQPAKLEDSAVYLCASSLNVRGRTNEKLFFGSGTQLSVL.

This clone was detected only once. The gene calls are TRBV27 and TRBJ2-5; D is possibly TRBD1 or TRBD2 (6 bases each). This CDR3 comprises 14 residues. Germline loops: CDR1 MNHEY, CDR2 SMNVEV (reference sequence). V was pared by 6 bases and J by 1 base, with 12 bases between. Here the CDR3 DNA reads TGTGCCAGCAGAATATCGGGGGCCCAAGAGACCCAGTACTTC. Translation gives CASRISGAQETQYF.

This chain uses TRBV5-1 with TRBJ2-3; possible D gene TRBD2, 5 bases. Germline-derived CDR1 and CDR2 are SGHRS and YFSETQ. V was pared by 0 bases and J by 3 bases, with 14 bases between. The CDR3 sequence is 16 residues long. Here the CDR3 reads CASSLVGQKRTDTQYF. Written as DNA, the CDR3 is TGCGCCAGCAGCTTGGTAGGTCAGAAGCGGACAGATACGCAGTATTTT.

The CDR3 DNA follows: TGTGCCAGCAGTTACTCTTGGACTAGCGTTAGAGAGACCCAGTACTTC. This translates into CASSYSWTSVRETQYF. The chain joins TRBV6-5 to TRBJ2-5; TRBD2 matches 9 bases. Germline V gene data show CDR1 as MNHEY and CDR2 as SVGAGI. J was trimmed by 4 bases and V by 0 bases; bases with no gene match: 6. The CDR3 runs to 16 residues.

In regard to this clone: The same CDR3 is also encoded by other DNA sequences in this sample. V usage is TRBV10-3 and J usage is TRBJ1-1, with 7 bases identical to TRBD1. This CDR3 is 14 amino acids long. V trimming: 4 bases; J trimming: 0 bases; junction bases outside the gene matches: 2. Germline CDR1 ENHRY, CDR2 SYGVKD. CDR3 region: CAISGQGLNTEAFF. In DNA form, the CDR3 reads TGTGCCATCAGTGGACAGGGCCTGAACACTGAAGCTTTCTTT.

V usage is TRBV27 and J usage is TRBJ1-5; TRBD1 agrees at 7 bases. The V segment lost 3 bases and the J segment 7 bases; nucleotides outside the gene matches: 3. The CDR3 covers 13 residues. The germline V gene has CDR1 MNHEY and CDR2 SMNVEV (reference sequence). CDR3 bases: TGTGCCAGCAGTTTTGACAGGGAGCAGCCCCAGCATTTT. This gives the protein CASSFDREQPQHF.